This TCR beta chain was retrieved from a study of T cell responses to AZD1222 COVID-19 vaccine. In the study overall: Timing groups of about 4 and about 12 weeks for second doses were pooled.

Germline CDR1 is LNHDA and CDR2 is SQIVND (reference sequence). Trimming cost V 3 bases and J 3 bases; bases outside gene matches: 5. CDR3 length equals 15 residues. Using immunoSEQ multiplex PCR, the repertoire was profiled, and TCRdb retains in-frame clones only, with some absent. The repertoire holds 150,000 or so clones, with about 93% as singletons. Regarding this clone: Its antigen remains unidentified.

Findings and caveats of the study: None of the repertoires were sampled until the peak T cell response had passed.

The receptor was derived from an adult in good health. Sequenced here: peripheral blood, sampled on day 0 of AZD1222 vaccination. The V call is TRBV19, the J call TRBJ1-1; TRBD1 aligns across 9 bases. The CDR3 sequence: CASSMGNRGHTEAFF. The CDR3 DNA is TGTGCCAGTAGTATGGGTAACAGGGGGCACACTGAAGCTTTCTTT.